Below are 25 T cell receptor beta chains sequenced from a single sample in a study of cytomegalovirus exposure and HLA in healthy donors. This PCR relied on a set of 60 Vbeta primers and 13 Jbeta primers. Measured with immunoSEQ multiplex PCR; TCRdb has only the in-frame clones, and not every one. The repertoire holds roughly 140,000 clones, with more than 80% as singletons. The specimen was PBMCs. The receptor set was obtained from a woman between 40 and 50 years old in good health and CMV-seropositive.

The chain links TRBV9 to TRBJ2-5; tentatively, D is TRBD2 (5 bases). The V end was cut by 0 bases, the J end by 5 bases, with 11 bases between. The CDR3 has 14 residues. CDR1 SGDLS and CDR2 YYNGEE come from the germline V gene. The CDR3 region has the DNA TGTGCCAGCAGCGTAGGAGGGAGTTTGGAGACCCAGTACTTC. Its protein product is CASSVGGSLETQYF.

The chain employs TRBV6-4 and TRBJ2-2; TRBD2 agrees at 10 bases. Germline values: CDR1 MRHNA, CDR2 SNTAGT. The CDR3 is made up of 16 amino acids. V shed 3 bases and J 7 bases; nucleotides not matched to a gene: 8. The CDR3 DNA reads TGTGCCAGCAGTGAGCAGGGGACTAGCGTCAACGGGGAGCTGTTTTTT. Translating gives CASSEQGTSVNGELFF.

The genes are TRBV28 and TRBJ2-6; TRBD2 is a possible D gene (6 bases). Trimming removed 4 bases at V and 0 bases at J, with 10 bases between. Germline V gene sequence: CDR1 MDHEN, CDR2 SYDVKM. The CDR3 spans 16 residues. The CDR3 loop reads CASSWVAASGANVLTF. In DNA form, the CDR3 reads TGTGCCAGCAGTTGGGTAGCGGCCTCTGGGGCCAACGTCCTGACTTTC.

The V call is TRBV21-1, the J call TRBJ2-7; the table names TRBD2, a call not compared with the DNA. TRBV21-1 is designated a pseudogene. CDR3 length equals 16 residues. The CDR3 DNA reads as TGTGCCAGCAGCCCCCGTTCCGGGACTAGCGGGAGGGAGCAGTACTTC. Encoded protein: CASSPRSGTSGREQYF.

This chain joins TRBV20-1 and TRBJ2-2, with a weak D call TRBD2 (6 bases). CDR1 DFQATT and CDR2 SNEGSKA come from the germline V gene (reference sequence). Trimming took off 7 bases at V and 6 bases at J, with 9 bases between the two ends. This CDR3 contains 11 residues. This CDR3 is CSVTRAGELFF. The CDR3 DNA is TGCAGTGTGACTAGGGCCGGGGAGCTGTTTTTT.

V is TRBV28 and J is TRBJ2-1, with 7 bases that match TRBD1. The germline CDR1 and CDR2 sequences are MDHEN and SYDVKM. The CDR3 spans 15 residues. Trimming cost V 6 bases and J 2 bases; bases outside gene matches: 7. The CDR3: CASREQGIPYNEQFF. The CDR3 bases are TGTGCCAGCAGAGAACAGGGGATACCCTACAATGAGCAGTTCTTC.

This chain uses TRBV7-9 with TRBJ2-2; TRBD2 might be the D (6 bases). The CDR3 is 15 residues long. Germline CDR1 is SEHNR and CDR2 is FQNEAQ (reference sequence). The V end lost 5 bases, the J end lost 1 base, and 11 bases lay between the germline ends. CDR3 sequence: CASSPYGGNTGELFF. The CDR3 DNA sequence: TGTGCCAGCAGCCCTTACGGGGGGAACACCGGGGAGCTGTTTTTT.

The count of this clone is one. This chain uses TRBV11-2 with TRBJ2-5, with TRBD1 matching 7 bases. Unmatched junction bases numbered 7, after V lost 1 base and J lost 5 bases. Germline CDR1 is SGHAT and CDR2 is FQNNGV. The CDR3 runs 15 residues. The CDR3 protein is CASSLGLTGPETQYF. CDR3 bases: TGTGCCAGCAGCTTAGGGCTGACAGGGCCGGAGACCCAGTACTTC. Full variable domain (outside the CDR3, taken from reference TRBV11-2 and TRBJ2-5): EAGVAQSPRYKIIEKRQSVAFWCNPISGHATLYWYQQILGQGPKLLIQFQNNGVVDDSQLPKDRFSAERLKGVDSTLKIQPAKLEDSAVYLCASSLGLTGPETQYFGPGTRLLVL.

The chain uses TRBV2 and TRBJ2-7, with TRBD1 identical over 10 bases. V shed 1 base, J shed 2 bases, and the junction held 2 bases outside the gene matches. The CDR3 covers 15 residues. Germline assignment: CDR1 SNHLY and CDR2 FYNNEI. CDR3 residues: CASSEGTGGTYEQYF. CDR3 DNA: TGTGCCAGCAGTGAAGGGACAGGGGGAACCTACGAGCAGTACTTC.

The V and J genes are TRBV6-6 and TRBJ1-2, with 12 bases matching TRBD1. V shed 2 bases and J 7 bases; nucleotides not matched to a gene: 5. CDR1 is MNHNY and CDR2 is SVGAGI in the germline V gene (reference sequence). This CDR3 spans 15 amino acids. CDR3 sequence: CASSYGTGGASGYTF. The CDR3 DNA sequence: TGTGCCAGCAGTTACGGGACAGGGGGCGCATCTGGCTACACCTTC.

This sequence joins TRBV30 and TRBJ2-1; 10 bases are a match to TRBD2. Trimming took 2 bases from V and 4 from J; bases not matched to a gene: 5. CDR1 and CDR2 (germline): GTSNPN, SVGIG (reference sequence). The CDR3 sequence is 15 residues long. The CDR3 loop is CAWSKLSGRYNEQFF. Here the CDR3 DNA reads TGTGCCTGGAGTAAGCTTAGCGGGAGGTACAATGAGCAGTTCTTC.

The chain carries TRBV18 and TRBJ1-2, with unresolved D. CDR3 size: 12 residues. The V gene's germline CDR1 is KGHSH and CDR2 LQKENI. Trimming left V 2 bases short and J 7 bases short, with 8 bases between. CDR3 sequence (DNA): TGTGCCAGCTCACCAACACAGACTGGCTACACCTTC. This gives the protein CASSPTQTGYTF. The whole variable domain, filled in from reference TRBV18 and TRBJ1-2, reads NAGVMQNPRHLVRRRGQEARLRCSPMKGHSHVYWYRQLPEEGLKFMVYLQKENIIDESGMPKERFSAEFPKEGPSILRIQQVVRGDSAAYFCASSPTQTGYTFGSGTRLTVV.

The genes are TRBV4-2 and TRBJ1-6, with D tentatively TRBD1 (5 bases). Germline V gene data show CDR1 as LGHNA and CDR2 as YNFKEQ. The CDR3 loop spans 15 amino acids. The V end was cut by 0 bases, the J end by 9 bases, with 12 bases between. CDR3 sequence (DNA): TGTGCCAGCAGCCAAGATCTTGGGGGGAGTTCACCCCTCCACTTT. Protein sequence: CASSQDLGGSSPLHF.

This CDR3 reads CASSPERVLTGELFF. The CDR3 DNA reads TGCGCCAGCAGCCCCGAGAGGGTACTCACCGGGGAGCTGTTTTTT. This chain links TRBV5-1 with TRBJ2-2; weak D call: TRBD2 (5 bases). The CDR3 length is 15 residues. CDR1 and CDR2 from the germline V gene are SGHRS and YFSETQ. Trimming stripped 4 bases from V and 4 bases from J, with 14 bases between.

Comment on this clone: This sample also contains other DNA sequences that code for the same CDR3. The CDR3 nucleotides are TGTGCCAGCAGCGCGCGGACAGGTCGCGGCCAGCCCCAGCATTTT. Translation gives CASSARTGRGQPQHF. The V gene is TRBV5-6, the J gene TRBJ1-5; 7 positions agree with TRBD1. CDR1 and CDR2 (germline): SGHDT, YYEEEE. J gave up 7 bases and V 4 bases, and 11 bases lay outside the gene matches. There are 15 residues in the CDR3.

For the CDR3, the DNA is TGCAGCGCACAGGTAGCCTACGAGCAGTACTTC. It encodes CSAQVAYEQYF. The chain couples TRBV29-1 to TRBJ2-7, with D possibly TRBD1 on 5 matching bases. Looked up from germline, CDR1 is SQVTM and CDR2 is ANQGSEA. CDR3 size: 11 residues. Deletions cut 7 bases from V and 2 bases from J, with 9 bases between.

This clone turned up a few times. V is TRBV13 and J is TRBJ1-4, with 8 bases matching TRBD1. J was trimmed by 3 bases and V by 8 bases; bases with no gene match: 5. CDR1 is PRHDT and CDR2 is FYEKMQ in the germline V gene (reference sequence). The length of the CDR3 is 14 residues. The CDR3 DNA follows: TGTGCCAGCGGTAGACAGGGGTCTAATGAAAAACTGTTTTTT. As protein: CASGRQGSNEKLFF.

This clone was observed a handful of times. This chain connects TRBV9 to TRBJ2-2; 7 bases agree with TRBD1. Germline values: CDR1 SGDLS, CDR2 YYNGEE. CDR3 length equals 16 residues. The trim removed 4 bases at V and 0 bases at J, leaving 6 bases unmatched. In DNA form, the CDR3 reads TGTGCCAGCAGCAAAACAGGGGTCACGAACACCGGGGAGCTGTTTTTT. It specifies CASSKTGVTNTGELFF.

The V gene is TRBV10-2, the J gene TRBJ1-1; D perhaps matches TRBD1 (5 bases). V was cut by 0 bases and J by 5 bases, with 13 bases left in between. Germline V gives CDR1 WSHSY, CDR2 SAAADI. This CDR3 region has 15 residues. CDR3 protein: CASSESGGGGTEAFF. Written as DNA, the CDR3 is TGCGCCAGCAGTGAGTCGGGCGGGGGGGGGACTGAAGCTTTCTTT.

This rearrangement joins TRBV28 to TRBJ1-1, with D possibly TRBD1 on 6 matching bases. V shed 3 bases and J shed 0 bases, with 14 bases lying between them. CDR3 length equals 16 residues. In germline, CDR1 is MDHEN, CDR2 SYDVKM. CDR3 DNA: TGTGCCAGCAGTTTGGGAAGGGGGGGGATGAACACTGAAGCTTTCTTT. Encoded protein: CASSLGRGGMNTEAFF.

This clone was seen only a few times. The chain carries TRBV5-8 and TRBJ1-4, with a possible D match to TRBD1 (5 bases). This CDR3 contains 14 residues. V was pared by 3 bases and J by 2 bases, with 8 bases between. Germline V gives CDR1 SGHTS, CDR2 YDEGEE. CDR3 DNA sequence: TGTGCCAGCAGCTCACAGGTTACTAATGAAAAACTGTTTTTT. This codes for CASSSQVTNEKLFF.

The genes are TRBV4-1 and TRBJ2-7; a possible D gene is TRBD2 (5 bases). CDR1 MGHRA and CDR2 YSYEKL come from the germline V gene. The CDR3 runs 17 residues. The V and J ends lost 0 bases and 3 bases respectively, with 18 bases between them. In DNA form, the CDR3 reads TGCGCCAGCAGCCAAGACTTTTTTAGCGCACAACTCTACGAGCAGTACTTC. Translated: CASSQDFFSAQLYEQYF.

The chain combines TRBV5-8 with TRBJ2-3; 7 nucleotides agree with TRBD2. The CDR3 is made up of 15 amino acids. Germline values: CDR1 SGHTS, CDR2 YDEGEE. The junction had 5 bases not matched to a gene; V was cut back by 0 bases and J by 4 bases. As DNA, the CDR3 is TGTGCCAGCAGCTTGGGGCTAGCGGAGTCAGATACGCAGTATTTT. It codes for CASSLGLAESDTQYF.

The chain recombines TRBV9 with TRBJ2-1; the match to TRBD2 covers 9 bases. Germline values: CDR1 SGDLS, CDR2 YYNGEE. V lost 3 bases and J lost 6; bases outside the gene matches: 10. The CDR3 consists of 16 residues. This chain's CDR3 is CASSASGGLASNEQFF. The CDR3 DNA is TGTGCCAGCAGCGCAAGTGGGGGACTAGCCTCCAATGAGCAGTTCTTC. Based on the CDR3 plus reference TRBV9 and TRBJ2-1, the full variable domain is DSGVTQTPKHLITATGQRVTLRCSPRSGDLSVYWYQQSLDQGLQFLIQYYNGEERAKGNILERFSAQQFPDLHSELNLSSLELGDSALYFCASSASGGLASNEQFFGPGTRLTVL.

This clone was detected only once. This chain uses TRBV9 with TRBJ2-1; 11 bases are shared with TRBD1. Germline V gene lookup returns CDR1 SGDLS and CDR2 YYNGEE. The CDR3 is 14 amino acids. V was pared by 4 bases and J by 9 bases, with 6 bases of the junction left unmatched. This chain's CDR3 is CASSFGQGAIEQFF. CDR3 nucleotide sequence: TGTGCCAGCAGCTTTGGACAGGGGGCGATTGAGCAGTTCTTC.